The subject of this entry is one T cell receptor beta chain. Antigen: not known. Since a much larger clone is just one base distant, this may be a read error. This sample is part of a study of T cells in Graves' hyperthyroidism and ophthalmopathy. Trimming removed 5 bases at V and 5 bases at J, with 16 bases between. In germline, CDR1 is SGHVS, CDR2 FQNEAQ. CDR3 length: 15 residues. Uncontrolled infection, other autoimmune disease, pregnancy or lactation excluded patients. The blood was taken when hyperthyroidism was first diagnosed, before any ophthalmopathy symptoms showed up. General observations from the study: Most thyroid clonotypes expanded above 0.001 appeared in blood too. The model forecast ophthalmopathy, anticipating it by a median approximately 6.1 months before onset.

TCR beta CDR3 regions were amplified from RNA. HTBI primers were used for first-round RT-PCR of the TCR CDR3. TCRdb re-derived calls from the multiplex PCR reads in MiXCR, one entry per CDR3 protein. Of approximately 720,000 distinct CDR3 sequences listed, 18% are singletons. The sequence was obtained from a woman aged 45 to 65 with Graves' hyperthyroidism that later progressed to Graves' ophthalmopathy. The sequencing sample was made of blood. This rearrangement joins TRBV7-8 to TRBJ1-5; tentatively, D is TRBD1 (5 bases). The CDR3 bases are TGTGCCAGCAGCCAGAGAGGGGATTGGGATCAGCCCCAGCATTTT. Translating gives CASSQRGDWDQPQHF.